The TCR beta chain under discussion was sequenced for a study of regulatory T cells in long-lasting Graves disease. On the study more broadly: Graves' patients (newly diagnosed) had been on antithyroid drugs under 3 months.

This clonotype was counted ten times or more. Library construction for TCR beta used iRepertoire HTBI primers and Arm-PCR of CDR3 regions. MiXCR, applied by TCRdb to the multiplex PCR reads, yields one record per CDR3 protein. The repertoire has over 200,000 distinct CDR3 sequences, approximately 16% of them found once; the top ten carry roughly 23%. The sample's time point: newly diagnosed GD, antithyroid drugs for less than 3 months. Researchers made the TCR library from RNA that was extracted from PBMCs. The V gene's germline CDR1 is SGHTA and CDR2 FQGNSA. Germline trimming cut 5 bases from V and 8 bases from J; bases unmatched to any gene: 7. The CDR3 covers 14 residues.

The source is a female donor with Graves disease. The genes are TRBV7-2 and TRBJ2-1, with 9 bases that match TRBD1. The sequenced sample was peripheral blood mononuclear cells (PBMCs), obtained at new diagnosis, from a patient treated with antithyroid drugs. The DNA of the CDR3 is TGTGCCAGCAGCGCCGGGACAGGGAGCGATGAGCAGTTCTTC. It codes for CASSAGTGSDEQFF. The complete variable domain, with remaining parts taken from reference TRBV7-2 and TRBJ2-1, reads GAGVSQSPSNKVTEKGKDVELRCDPISGHTALYWYRQSLGQGLEFLIYFQGNSAPDKSGLPSDRFSAERTGGSVSTLTIQRTQQEDSAVYLCASSAGTGSDEQFFGPGTRLTVL.